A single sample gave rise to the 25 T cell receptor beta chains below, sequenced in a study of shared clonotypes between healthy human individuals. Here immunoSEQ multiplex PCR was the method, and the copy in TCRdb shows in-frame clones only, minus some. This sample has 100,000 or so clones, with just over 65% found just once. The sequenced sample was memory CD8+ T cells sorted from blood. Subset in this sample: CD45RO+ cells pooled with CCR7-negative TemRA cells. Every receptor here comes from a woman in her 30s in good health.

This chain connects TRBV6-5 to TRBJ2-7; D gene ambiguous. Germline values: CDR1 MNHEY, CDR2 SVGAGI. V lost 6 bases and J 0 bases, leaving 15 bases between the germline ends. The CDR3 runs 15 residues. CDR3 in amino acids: CASRPDGQSSYEQYF. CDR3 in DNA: TGTGCCAGCAGACCGGACGGTCAGAGCTCCTACGAGCAGTACTTC.

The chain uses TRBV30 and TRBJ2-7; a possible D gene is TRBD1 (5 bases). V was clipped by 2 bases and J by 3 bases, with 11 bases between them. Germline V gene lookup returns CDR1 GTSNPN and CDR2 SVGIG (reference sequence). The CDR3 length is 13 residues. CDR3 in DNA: TGTGCCTGGAGTCGCAGGGTTCTCTACGAGCAGTACTTC. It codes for CAWSRRVLYEQYF.

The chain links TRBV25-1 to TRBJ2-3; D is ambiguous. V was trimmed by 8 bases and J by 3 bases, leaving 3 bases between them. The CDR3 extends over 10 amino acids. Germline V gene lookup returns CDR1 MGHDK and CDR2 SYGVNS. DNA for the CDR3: TGTGCCAGCGGTACAGATACGCAGTATTTT. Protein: CASGTDTQYF. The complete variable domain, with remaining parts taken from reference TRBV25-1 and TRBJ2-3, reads EADIYQTPRYLVIGTGKKITLECSQTMGHDKMYWYQQDPGMELHLIHYSYGVNSTEKGDLSSESTVSRIRTEHFPLTLESARPSHTSQYLCASGTDTQYFGPGTRLTVL.

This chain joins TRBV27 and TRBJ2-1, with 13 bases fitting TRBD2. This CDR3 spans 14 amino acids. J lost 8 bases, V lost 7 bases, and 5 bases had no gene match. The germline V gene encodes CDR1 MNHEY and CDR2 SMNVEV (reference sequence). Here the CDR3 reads CASKTSGRSDEQFF. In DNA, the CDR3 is TGTGCCAGCAAGACTAGCGGGAGGTCGGATGAGCAGTTCTTC.

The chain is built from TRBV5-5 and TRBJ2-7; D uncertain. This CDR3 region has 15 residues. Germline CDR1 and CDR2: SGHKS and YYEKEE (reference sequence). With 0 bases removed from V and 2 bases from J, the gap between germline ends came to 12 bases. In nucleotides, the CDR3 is TGTGCCAGCAGCTTGGATCCGAGGCATACCTACGAGCAGTACTTC. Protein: CASSLDPRHTYEQYF.

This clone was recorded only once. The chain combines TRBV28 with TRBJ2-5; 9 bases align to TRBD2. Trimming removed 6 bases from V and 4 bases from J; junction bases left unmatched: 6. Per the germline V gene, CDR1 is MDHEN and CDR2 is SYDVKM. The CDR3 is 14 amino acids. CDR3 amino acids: CASSIAGEGETQYF. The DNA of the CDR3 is TGTGCCAGCAGCATAGCGGGAGAGGGAGAGACCCAGTACTTC.

The CDR3 DNA sequence: TGTGCCAGCGCCCTAGATGCGGAAGACTACGAGCAGTACTTC. This translates into CASALDAEDYEQYF. The chain couples TRBV6-5 to TRBJ2-7; D ambiguous. V shed 8 bases and J shed 3 bases, with 17 bases lying between them. The V gene's germline CDR1 is MNHEY and CDR2 SVGAGI. This CDR3 has 14 residues.

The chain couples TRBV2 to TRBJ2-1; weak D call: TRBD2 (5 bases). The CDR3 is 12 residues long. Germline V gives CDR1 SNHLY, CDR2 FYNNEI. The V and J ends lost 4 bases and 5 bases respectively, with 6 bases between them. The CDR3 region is CASSGGNNEQFF. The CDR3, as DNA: TGTGCCAGCAGTGGAGGGAACAATGAGCAGTTCTTC.

CDR3 nucleotides: TGCGCCAGCAGCTGGTCGACTAGCGGGATTTCAGATACGCAGTATTTT. Protein product: CASSWSTSGISDTQYF. The chain recombines TRBV5-1 with TRBJ2-3; 11 bases fit TRBD2. Germline V gene lookup returns CDR1 SGHRS and CDR2 YFSETQ. The CDR3 extends over 16 amino acids. J lost 4 bases, V lost 3 bases, and 7 bases had no gene match.

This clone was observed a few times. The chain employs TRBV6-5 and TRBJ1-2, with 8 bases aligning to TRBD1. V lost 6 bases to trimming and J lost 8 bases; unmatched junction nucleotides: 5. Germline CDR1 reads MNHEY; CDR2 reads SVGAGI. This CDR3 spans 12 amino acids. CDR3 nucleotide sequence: TGTGCCAGCAGACGACAGGGGCGCGGCTACACCTTC. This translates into CASRRQGRGYTF.

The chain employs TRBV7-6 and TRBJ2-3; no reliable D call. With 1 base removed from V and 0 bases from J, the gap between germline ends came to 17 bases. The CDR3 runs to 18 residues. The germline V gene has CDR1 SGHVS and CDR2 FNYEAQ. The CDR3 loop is CASSLVSIRSMSTDTQYF. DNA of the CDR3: TGTGCCAGCAGCTTAGTCTCGATTCGGTCAATGAGCACAGATACGCAGTATTTT. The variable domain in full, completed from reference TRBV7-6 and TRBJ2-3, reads GAGVSQSPRYKVTKRGQDVALRCDPISGHVSLYWYRQALGQGPEFLTYFNYEAQQDKSGLPNDRFSAERPEGSISTLTIQRTEQRDSAMYRCASSLVSIRSMSTDTQYFGPGTRLTVL.

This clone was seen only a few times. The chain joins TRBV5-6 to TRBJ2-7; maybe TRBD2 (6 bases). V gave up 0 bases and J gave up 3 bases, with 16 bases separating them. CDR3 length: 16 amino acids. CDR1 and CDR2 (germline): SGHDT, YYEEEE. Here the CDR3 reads CASSLGRGYLGYEQYF. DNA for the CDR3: TGTGCCAGCAGCTTGGGGAGGGGTTACCTCGGCTACGAGCAGTACTTC.

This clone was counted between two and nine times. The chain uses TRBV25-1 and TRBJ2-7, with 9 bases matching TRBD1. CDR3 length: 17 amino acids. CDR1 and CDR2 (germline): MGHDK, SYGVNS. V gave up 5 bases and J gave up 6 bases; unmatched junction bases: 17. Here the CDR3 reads CASSRTEDRGYALEQYF. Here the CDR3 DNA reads TGTGCCAGCAGTAGGACGGAAGACAGGGGGTATGCACTCGAGCAGTACTTC.

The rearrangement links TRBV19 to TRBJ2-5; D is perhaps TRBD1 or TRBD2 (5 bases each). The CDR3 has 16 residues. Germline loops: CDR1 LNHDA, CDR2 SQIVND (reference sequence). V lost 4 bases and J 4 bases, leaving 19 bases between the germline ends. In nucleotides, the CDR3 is TGTGCCAGTAGTAGTCCCCGGGACGGCCTAGGAGAGACCCAGTACTTC. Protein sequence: CASSSPRDGLGETQYF.

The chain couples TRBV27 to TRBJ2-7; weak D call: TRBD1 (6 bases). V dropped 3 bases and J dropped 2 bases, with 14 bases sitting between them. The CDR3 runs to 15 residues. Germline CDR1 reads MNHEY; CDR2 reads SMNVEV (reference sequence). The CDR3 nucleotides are TGTGCCAGCAGTTTGGTGGGGGCAGGTCCCTACGAGCAGTACTTC. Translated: CASSLVGAGPYEQYF.

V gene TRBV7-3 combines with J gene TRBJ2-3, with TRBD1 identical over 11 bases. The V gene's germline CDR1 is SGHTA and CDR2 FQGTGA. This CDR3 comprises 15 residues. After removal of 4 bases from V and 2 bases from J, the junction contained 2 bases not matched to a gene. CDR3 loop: CASSWGQGVTDTQYF. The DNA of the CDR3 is TGTGCCAGCAGCTGGGGACAGGGGGTCACAGATACGCAGTATTTT. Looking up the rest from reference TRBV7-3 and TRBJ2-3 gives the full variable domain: GAGVSQTPSNKVTEKGKYVELRCDPISGHTALYWYRQSLGQGPEFLIYFQGTGAADDSGLPNDRFFAVRPEGSVSTLKIQRTERGDSAVYLCASSWGQGVTDTQYFGPGTRLTVL.

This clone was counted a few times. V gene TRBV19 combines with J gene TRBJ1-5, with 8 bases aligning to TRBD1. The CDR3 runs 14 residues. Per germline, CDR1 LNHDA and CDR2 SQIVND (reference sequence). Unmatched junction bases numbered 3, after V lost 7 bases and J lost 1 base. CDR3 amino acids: CASNQGASNQPQHF. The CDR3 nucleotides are TGTGCCAGTAATCAGGGGGCGAGCAATCAGCCCCAGCATTTT.

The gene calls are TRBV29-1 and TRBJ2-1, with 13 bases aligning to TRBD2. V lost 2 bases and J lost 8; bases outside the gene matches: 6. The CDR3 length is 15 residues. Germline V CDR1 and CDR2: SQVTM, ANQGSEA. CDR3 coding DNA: TGCAGCGTTGAATTTGTAGGACTAGCGGGAGATGAGCAGTTCTTC. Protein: CSVEFVGLAGDEQFF.

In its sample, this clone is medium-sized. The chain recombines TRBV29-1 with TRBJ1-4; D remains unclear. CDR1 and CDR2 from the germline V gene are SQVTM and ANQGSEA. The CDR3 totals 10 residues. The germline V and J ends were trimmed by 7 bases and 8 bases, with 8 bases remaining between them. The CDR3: CSALQEKLFF. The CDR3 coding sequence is TGCAGCGCCTTACAAGAAAAACTGTTTTTT.

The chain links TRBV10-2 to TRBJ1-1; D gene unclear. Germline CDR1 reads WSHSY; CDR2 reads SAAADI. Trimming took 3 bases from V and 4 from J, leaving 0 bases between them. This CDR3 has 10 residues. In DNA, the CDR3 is TGCGCCAGCAGTGACACTGAAGCTTTCTTT. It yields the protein CASSDTEAFF.

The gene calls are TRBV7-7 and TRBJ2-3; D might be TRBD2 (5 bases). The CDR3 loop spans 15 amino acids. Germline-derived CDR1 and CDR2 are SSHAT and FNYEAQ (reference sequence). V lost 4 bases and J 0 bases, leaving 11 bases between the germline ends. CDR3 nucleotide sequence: TGTGCCAGCAGCTACGGTCTAGCTAGCACAGATACGCAGTATTTT. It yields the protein CASSYGLASTDTQYF.

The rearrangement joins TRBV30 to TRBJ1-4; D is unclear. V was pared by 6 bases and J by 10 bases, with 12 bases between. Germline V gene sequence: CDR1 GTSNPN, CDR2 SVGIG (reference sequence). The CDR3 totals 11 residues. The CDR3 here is CACRTLGKLFF. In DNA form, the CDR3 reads TGTGCCTGTAGGACCTTGGGAAAACTGTTTTTT.

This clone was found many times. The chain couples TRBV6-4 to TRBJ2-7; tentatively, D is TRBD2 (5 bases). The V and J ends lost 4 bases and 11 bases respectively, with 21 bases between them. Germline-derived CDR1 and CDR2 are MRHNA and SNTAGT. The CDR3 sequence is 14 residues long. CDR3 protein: CASSAGLEAGVKYF. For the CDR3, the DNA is TGTGCCAGCAGTGCTGGGTTGGAGGCAGGAGTCAAGTACTTC.

Here the CDR3 DNA reads TGTGCCAGCAGCGCTGAGACCCAAGAGACCCAGTACTTC. It translates to CASSAETQETQYF. The chain employs TRBV5-4 and TRBJ2-5; D is ambiguous. Per the germline V gene, CDR1 is SGHNT and CDR2 is YYREEE (reference sequence). V was clipped by 4 bases and J by 1 base, with 8 bases between them. The CDR3 has 13 amino acids. Supplemented by reference TRBV5-4 and TRBJ2-5, the full variable domain reads ETGVTQSPTHLIKTRGQQVTLRCSSQSGHNTVSWYQQALGQGPQFIFQYYREEENGRGNFPPRFSGLQFPNYSSELNVNALELDDSALYLCASSAETQETQYFGPGTRLLVL.

The DNA of the CDR3 is TGTGCCAGCAGCCAAGTTCTGGTACGGAGCAATCAGCCCCAGCATTTT. As protein: CASSQVLVRSNQPQHF. The chain uses TRBV4-2 and TRBJ1-5; D is unclear. Trimming pared 1 base from V and 1 base from J, leaving 11 bases between. The CDR3 loop spans 16 amino acids. Per the germline V gene, CDR1 is LGHNA and CDR2 is YNFKEQ.